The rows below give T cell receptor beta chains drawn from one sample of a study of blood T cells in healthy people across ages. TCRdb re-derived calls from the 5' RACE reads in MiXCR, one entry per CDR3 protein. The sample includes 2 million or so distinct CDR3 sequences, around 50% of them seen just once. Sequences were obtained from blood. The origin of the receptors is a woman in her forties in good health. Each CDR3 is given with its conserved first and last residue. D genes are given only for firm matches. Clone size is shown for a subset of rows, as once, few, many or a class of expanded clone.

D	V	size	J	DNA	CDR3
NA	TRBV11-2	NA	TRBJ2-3	TGTGCCAGCAACTTATCCATTAGGGGAAGCGGCACAGATACGCAGTATTTT	CASNLSIRGSGTDTQYF
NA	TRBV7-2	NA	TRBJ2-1	TGTGCCAGCAGCTTAGTCACTGGCAATGAGCAGTTCTTC	CASSLVTGNEQFF
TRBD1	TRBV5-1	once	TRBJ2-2	TGCGCCAGCAGCTTGGACGGACAGGGTGCCGGGGAGCTGTTTTTT	CASSLDGQGAGELFF
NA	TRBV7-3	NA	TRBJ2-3	TGTGCCAGCAGCTCCGCTGGGTCCCGGACAGATACGCAGTATTTT	CASSSAGSRTDTQYF
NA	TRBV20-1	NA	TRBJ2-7	TGCAGTGCTAGATACCCTCGGGACACACTCTACGAGCAGTACTTC	CSARYPRDTLYEQYF
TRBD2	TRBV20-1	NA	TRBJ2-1	TGCAGTGCGGCCGGGACTAGCGGGAGGGATGAGCAGTTCTTC	CSAAGTSGRDEQFF
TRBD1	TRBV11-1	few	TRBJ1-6	TGTGCCAGCAGCTTACATGGGATCACCGGGACAGGTCGTCGGCCCCTCCACTTT	CASSLHGITGTGRRPLHF
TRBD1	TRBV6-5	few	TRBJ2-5	TGTGCCAGCAGCACCGACAGGGGGCAACAAGAGACCCAGTACTTC	CASSTDRGQQETQYF
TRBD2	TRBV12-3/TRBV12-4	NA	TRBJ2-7	TGTGCCAGCAGTTTAGGAGGACTAGCGGGGGGGTCCGGCTCCTACGAGCAGTACTTC	CASSLGGLAGGSGSYEQYF
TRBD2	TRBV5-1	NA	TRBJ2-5	TGCGCCAGCAGCCCATCGGAGGGGAGGGCAGAGACCCAGTACTTC	CASSPSEGRAETQYF
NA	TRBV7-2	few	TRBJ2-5	TGTGCCAGCAGCTTAGGCAGGGTAAAAGAGACCCAGTACTTC	CASSLGRVKETQYF
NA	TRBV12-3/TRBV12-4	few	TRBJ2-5	TGTGCCAGCAGCTCCATTGAGGGAGAGACCCAGTACTTC	CASSSIEGETQYF
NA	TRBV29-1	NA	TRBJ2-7	TGCAGCGTTGAACGTCTGGGCCACGAGCAGTACTTC	CSVERLGHEQYF
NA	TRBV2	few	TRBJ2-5	TGTGCCAGCAGTGAAGTGCCAGAGCTCCAAGAGACCCAGTACTTC	CASSEVPELQETQYF
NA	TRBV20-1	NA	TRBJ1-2	TGCAGTGCTAGGTTGGTCTATGGCTACACCTTC	CSARLVYGYTF